This T cell receptor (beta chain) is drawn from a study of blood T cell repertoires in COVID-19. Background on the study: Donors in the United States, Italy and Spain gave samples during acute or convalescent COVID-19. T cells, B-cell-depleted T cells, or PBMCs supplied cDNA or gDNA.

Original processing notes: Counts of nucleated cells, estimated from reference gene primer amplification, were obtained. TCRdb keeps only in-frame clones here, not all; method: immunoSEQ multiplex PCR. That table supplies the V and J calls and clone size; D and trimming were determined from the DNA. The sample carries 150,000 to 200,000 clones, 80% to 90% recorded once. V was cut by 8 bases and J by 0 bases, with 14 bases left in between. The CDR3 spans 16 residues. CDR1 MNHEY and CDR2 SMNVEV come from the germline V gene (reference sequence). The sequence was collected from a woman of 80 years or more with COVID-19, enrolled during active disease. Sequencing was performed on peripheral blood. The V call is TRBV27, the J call TRBJ2-6; no clear D gene. CDR3 sequence (DNA): TGTGCCAGCGCAATGACAAGAAGCTCTGGGGCCAACGTCCTGACTTTC. Amino acids: CASAMTRSSGANVLTF.